The present TCR beta chain was sequenced within a study of T cells in Graves' hyperthyroidism and ophthalmopathy. Study context: Sampling of peripheral blood happened at initial diagnosis, prior to any treatment. General observations from the study: Ophthalmopathy and stable hyperthyroidism were told apart by a 13 V-J model.

Template material for amplifying TCR beta CDR3 regions consisted of RNA transcripts. HTBI primers were employed in a first-round RT-PCR of the TCR CDR3. Using its own MiXCR run on the multiplex PCR reads, TCRdb lists one record per CDR3 protein. Of over 500,000 distinct CDR3 sequences listed, around 15% are singletons. Patients aged 18 to 65 had newly diagnosed hyperthyroidism of under 2 months' duration. Together with thyroid ultrasound, orbital computed tomography, serum thyroxine and TRAb, clinical symptoms were used for diagnoses. This clonotype was detected a few times. Antigen unknown. The TCR comes from a woman aged 40 to 49 with Graves' hyperthyroidism. Sequencing was carried out using blood.

CDR3 DNA: TGTGCCACCAGTGATTTGCAGACAGGGACCGGGGAGCTGTTTTTT. Translation: CATSDLQTGTGELFF. V usage is TRBV24-1 and J usage is TRBJ2-2; 7 bases are a match to TRBD1. The length of the CDR3 is 15 residues. The germline CDR1 and CDR2 sequences are KGHDR and SFDVKD. The trim removed 0 bases at V and 5 bases at J, leaving 2 bases unmatched.